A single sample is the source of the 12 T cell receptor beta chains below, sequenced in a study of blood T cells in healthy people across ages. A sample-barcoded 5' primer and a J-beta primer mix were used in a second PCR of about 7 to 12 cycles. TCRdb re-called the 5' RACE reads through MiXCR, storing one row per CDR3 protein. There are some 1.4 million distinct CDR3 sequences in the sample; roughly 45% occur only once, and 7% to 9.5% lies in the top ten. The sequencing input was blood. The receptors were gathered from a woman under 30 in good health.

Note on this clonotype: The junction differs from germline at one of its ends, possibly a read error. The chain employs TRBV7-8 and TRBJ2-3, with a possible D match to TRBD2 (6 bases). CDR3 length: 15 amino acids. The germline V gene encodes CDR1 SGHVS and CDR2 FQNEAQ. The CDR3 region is CAGSLERVYTDTQYF. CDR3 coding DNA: TGTGCCGGCAGCTTAGAGCGGGTTTACACAGATACGCAGTATTTT.

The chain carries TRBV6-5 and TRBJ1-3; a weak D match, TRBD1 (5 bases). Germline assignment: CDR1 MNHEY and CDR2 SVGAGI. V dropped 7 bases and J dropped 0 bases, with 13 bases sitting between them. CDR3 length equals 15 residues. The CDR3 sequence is CASIPSGSSGNTIYF. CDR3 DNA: TGTGCCAGCATCCCCTCAGGGAGCTCTGGAAACACCATATATTTT.

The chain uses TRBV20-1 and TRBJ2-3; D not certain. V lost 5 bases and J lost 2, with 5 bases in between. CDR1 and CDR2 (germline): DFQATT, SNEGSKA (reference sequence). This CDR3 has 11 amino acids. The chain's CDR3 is CSAGFTDTQYF. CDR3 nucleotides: TGCAGTGCTGGCTTCACAGATACGCAGTATTTT.

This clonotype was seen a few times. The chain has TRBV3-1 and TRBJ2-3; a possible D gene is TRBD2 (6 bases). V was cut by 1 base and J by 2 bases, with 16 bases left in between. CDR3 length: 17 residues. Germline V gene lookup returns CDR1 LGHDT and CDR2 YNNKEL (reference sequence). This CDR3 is CASSQAVLGGVTDTQYF. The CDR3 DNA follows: TGTGCCAGCAGCCAAGCCGTCTTAGGAGGGGTCACAGATACGCAGTATTTT.

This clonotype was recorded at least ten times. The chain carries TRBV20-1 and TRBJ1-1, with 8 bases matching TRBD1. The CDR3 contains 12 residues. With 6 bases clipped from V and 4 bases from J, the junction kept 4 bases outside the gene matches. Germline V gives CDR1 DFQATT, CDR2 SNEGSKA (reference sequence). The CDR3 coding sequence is TGCAGTGCCCGTACAGGGGGCACTGAAGCTTTCTTT. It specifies CSARTGGTEAFF.

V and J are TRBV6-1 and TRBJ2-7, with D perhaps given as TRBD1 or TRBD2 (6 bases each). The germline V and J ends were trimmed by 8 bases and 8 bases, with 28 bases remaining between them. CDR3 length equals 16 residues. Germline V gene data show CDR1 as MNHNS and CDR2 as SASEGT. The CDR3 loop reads CASLPRRGLPSFKQYF. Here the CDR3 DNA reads TGTGCCAGCCTGCCGCGCCGGGGGCTCCCGTCTTTTAAGCAGTACTTC.

The CDR3 nucleotides are TGTGCCAGCAGGGCGAGGGGGAAGAAGGAAGAGACCCAGTACTTC. It translates to CASRARGKKEETQYF. V gene TRBV7-8 combines with J gene TRBJ2-5, with TRBD1 as a possible D gene (6 bases). There are 15 residues in the CDR3. Between the trimmed V and J ends, which lost 6 bases and 3 bases, there was a span of 17 bases. Germline V gene sequence: CDR1 SGHVS, CDR2 FQNEAQ. Full variable domain (remainder filled in from reference TRBV7-8 and TRBJ2-5): GAGVSQSPRYKVAKRGQDVALRCDPISGHVSLFWYQQALGQGPEFLTYFQNEAQLDKSGLPSDRFFAERPEGSVSTLKIQRTQQEDSAVYLCASRARGKKEETQYFGPGTRLLVL.

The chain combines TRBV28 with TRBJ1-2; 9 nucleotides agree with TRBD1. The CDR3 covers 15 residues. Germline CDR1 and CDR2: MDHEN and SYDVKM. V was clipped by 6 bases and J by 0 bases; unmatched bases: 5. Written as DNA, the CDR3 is TGTGCCAGCAGCACAGGGGGCCCGTCTAACTATGGCTACACCTTC. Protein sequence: CASSTGGPSNYGYTF.

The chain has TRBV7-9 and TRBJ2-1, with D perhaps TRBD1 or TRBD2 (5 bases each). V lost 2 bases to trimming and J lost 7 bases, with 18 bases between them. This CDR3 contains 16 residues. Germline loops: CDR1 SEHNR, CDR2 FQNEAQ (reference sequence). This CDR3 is CASSLTGRAVGNEQFF. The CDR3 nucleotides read TGTGCCAGCAGCTTAACGGGACGAGCGGTCGGAAATGAGCAGTTCTTC.

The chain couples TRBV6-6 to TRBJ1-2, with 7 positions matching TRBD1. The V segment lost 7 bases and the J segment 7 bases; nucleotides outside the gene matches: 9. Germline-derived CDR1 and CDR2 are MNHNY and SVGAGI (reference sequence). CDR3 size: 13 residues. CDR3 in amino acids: CASNFDRDGGYTF. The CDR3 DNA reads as TGTGCCAGCAACTTCGACAGGGACGGTGGCTACACCTTC.

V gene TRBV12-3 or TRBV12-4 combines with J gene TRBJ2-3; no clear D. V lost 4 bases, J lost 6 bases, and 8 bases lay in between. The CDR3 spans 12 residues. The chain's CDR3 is CASSYVVDTQYF. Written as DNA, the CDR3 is TGTGCCAGCAGTTATGTTGTGGATACGCAGTATTTT.

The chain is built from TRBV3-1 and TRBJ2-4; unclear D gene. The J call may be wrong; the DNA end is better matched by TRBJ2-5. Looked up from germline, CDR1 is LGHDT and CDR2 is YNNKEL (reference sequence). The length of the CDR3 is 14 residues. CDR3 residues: CASSQPRLKETQYF. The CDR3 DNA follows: TGTGCCAGCAGCCAACCTAGGTTAAAAGAGACCCAGTACTTC.